This T cell receptor beta chain is drawn from a study of PD-1 blockade in classical Hodgkin lymphoma. Study information: On a schedule of every 2 weeks, patients received nivolumab 3 mg/kg intravenously. The study, taken as a whole, reports: Those achieving complete response showed baseline diversity like newly diagnosed patients.

Relapse was seen in all patients after autologous stem cell transplantation, and brentuximab vedotin exposure was variable. Best response was recorded as complete response, partial response or progressive disease. The repertoire was sequenced with immunoSEQ multiplex PCR; TCRdb's copy has only in-frame clones and lacks some. The table records some 96,000 clones, roughly 92% of them present only once. There are a few counts of this clone. Its antigen is unknown. Trimming shortened V by 6 bases and J by 4 bases, and 12 bases separated the two germline ends. CDR3 length: 12 residues. CDR1 and CDR2 (germline): GTSNPN, SVGIG (reference sequence).

The rearrangement links TRBV30 to TRBJ1-2; D gene unclear. The sample was peripheral blood mononuclear cells (PBMCs), taken at baseline. The origin of this receptor is a human donor with classical Hodgkin lymphoma. The DNA of the CDR3 is TGTGCCTGCCGGGAGGGTGGCTATGGCTACACCTTC. Translating it yields CACREGGYGYTF.